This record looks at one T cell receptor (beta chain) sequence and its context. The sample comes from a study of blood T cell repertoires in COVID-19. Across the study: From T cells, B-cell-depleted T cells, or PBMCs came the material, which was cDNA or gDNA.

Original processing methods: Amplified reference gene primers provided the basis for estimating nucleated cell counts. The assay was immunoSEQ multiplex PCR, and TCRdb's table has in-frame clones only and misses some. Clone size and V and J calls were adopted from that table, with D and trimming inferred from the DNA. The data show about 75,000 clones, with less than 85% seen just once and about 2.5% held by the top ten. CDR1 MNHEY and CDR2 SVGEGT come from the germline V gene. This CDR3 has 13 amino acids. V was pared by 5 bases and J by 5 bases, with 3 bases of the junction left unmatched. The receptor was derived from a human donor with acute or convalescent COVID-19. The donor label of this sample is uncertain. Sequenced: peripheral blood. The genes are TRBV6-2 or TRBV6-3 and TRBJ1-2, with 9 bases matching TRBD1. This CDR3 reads CASSTGGAYGYTF. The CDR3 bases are TGTGCCAGCAGTACAGGGGGCGCATATGGCTACACCTTC.